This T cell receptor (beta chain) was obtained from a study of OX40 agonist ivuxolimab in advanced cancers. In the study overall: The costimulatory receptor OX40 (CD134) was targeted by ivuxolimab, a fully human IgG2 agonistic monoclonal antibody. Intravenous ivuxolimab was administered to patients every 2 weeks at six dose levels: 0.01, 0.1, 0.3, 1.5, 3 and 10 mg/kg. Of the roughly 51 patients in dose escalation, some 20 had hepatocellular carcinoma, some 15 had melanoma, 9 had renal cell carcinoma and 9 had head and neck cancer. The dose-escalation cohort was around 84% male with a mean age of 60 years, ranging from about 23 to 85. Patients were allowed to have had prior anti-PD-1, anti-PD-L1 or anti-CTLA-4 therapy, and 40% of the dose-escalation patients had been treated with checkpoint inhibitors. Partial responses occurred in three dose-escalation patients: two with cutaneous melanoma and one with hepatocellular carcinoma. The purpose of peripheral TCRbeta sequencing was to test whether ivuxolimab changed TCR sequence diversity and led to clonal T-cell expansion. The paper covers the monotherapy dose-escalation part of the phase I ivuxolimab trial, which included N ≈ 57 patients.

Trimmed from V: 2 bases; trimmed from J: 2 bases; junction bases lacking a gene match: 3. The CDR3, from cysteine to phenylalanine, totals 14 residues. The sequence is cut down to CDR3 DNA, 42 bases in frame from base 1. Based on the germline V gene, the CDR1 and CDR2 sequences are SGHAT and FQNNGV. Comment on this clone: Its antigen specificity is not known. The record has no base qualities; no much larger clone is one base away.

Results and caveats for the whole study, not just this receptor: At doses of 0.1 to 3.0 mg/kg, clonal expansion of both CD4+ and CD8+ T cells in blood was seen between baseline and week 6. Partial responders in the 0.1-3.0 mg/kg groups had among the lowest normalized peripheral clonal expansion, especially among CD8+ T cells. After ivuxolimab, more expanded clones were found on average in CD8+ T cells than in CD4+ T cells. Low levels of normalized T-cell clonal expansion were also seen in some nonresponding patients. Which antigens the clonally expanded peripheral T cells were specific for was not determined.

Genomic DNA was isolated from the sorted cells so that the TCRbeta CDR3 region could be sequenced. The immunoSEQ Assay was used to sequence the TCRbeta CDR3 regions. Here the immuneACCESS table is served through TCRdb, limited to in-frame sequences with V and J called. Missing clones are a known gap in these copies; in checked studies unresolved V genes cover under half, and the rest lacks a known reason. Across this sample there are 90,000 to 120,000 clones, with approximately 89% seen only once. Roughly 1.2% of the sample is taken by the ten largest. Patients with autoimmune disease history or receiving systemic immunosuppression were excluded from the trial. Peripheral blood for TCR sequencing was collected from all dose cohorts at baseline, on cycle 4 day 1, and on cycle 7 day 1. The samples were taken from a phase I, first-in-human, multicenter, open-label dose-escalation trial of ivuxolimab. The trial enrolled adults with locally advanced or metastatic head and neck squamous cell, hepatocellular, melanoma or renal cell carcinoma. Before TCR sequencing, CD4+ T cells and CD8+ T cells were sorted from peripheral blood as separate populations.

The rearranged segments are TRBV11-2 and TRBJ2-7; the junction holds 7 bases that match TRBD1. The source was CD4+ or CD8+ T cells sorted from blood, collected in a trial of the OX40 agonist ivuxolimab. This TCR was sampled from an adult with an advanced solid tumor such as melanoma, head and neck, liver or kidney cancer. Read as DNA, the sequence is TGTGCCAGCAGCTTATTTACAGGGGCCTACGAGCAGTACTTC. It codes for CASSLFTGAYEQYF.